The 30 T cell receptor beta chains listed next were all sequenced from one sample in a study of shared clonotypes between healthy human individuals. Assay used: immunoSEQ multiplex PCR; TCRdb lists only in-frame clones, some missing. The data hold about 1 million clones, with more than 60% observed a single time. Source material: memory CD4+ T cells sorted from blood. The subset is: CD45RA-negative fraction. These receptors all come from a man between 18 and 29 years old in good health.

This sequence joins TRBV6-5 and TRBJ2-1; TRBD1 aligns across 7 bases. Germline V gene sequence: CDR1 MNHEY, CDR2 SVGAGI. This CDR3 comprises 16 residues. V trimming: 2 bases; J trimming: 4 bases; junction bases outside the gene matches: 8. CDR3 amino acids: CASSYRWDSLYNEQFF. The CDR3 region has the DNA TGTGCCAGCAGTTACCGTTGGGACAGCCTATACAATGAGCAGTTCTTC.

The chain is built from TRBV19 and TRBJ2-5; D may be TRBD1 (6 bases). Trimming cost V 7 bases and J 5 bases, with 14 bases left between them. The CDR3 spans 13 residues. Germline CDR1 LNHDA, CDR2 SQIVND (reference sequence). As DNA, the CDR3 is TGTGCCAGTACCCCTGAGGGGGAGGAGACCCAGTACTTC. Residues: CASTPEGEETQYF.

This clone was recorded a few times. This sample includes further DNA sequences coding for the same CDR3. This chain links TRBV7-9 with TRBJ2-2; 7 nucleotides align to TRBD1. The CDR3 runs to 13 residues. V dropped 2 bases and J dropped 6; count of bases not matched to a gene: 0. Germline CDR1 SEHNR, CDR2 FQNEAQ (reference sequence). CDR3: CASSLQGAGELFF. CDR3 in DNA: TGTGCCAGCAGCTTACAGGGGGCCGGGGAGCTGTTTTTT.

This clone was detected only a few times. The chain is built from TRBV28 and TRBJ1-5; no clear D. The germline V and J ends were trimmed by 5 bases and 10 bases, with 12 bases remaining between them. Germline V gives CDR1 MDHEN, CDR2 SYDVKM. There are 12 residues in the CDR3. CDR3 DNA sequence: TGTGCCAGCAGTGGGATGAGATCACCCCAGCATTTT. It yields the protein CASSGMRSPQHF.

The V call is TRBV5-1, the J call TRBJ2-7; tentative D call: TRBD1 (5 bases). Trimming left V 1 base short and J 7 bases short, with 9 bases between. Germline lookup yields CDR1 SGHRS and CDR2 YFSETQ. The CDR3 contains 12 residues. The CDR3 spells CASSLLTAEQYF. The CDR3 bases are TGCGCCAGCAGCTTGTTGACAGCGGAGCAGTACTTC.

The chain recombines TRBV7-2 with TRBJ1-4; D uncertain. Trimming cost V 6 bases and J 2 bases, with 10 bases left between them. Germline V gives CDR1 SGHTA, CDR2 FQGNSA. There are 14 residues in the CDR3. The CDR3 bases are TGTGCCAGCAGTTCGGGGTGGACTAATGAAAAACTGTTTTTT. Translated, it gives CASSSGWTNEKLFF.

This clone has only one observation. This clone may be a read error of a much larger clone one base away. The chain employs TRBV28 and TRBJ1-2, with D maybe TRBD1 (6 bases). This CDR3 region has 16 residues. The germline CDR1 and CDR2 sequences are MDHEN and SYDVKM. The CDR3 bases are TGTGCCAGCAGCGTTACCCGGGGCCAGGGGACCTATAGCTACACCTTC. It specifies CASSVTRGQGTYSYTF.

The V call is TRBV6-1, the J call TRBJ1-6; 8 nucleotides line up with TRBD1. Germline loops: CDR1 MNHNS, CDR2 SASEGT. Trimming took 6 bases from V and 9 from J; bases not matched to a gene: 7. The CDR3 runs to 14 residues. As DNA, the CDR3 is TGTGCCAGCAGATTACAGGGGGGTGGTTCACCCCTCCACTTT. As protein: CASRLQGGGSPLHF.

V gene TRBV4-1 combines with J gene TRBJ2-1; 10 bases are shared with TRBD1. The junction had 7 bases not matched to a gene; V was cut back by 5 bases and J by 6 bases. The length of the CDR3 is 15 residues. The V gene's germline CDR1 is MGHRA and CDR2 YSYEKL. The DNA of the CDR3 is TGCGCCAGCAGCGTCCGACAGGGGGCCCGCAATGAGCAGTTCTTC. As protein: CASSVRQGARNEQFF.

This chain connects TRBV20-1 to TRBJ1-1; D is unresolved. The V and J ends lost 5 bases and 11 bases respectively, with 12 bases between them. Germline V gene data show CDR1 as DFQATT and CDR2 as SNEGSKA (reference sequence). This CDR3 is 10 amino acids long. CDR3 DNA: TGCAGTGCTGGACCCCGTCCGGCTTTCTTT. Translated, it gives CSAGPRPAFF.

Notes on this clone: This may be a read error: a much more frequent sequence differs by one nucleotide. This chain joins TRBV25-1 and TRBJ1-2; maybe TRBD1 (6 bases). V gave up 6 bases and J gave up 4 bases, with 9 bases separating them. CDR3 length: 12 residues. Germline loops: CDR1 MGHDK, CDR2 SYGVNS. This CDR3 reads CASSSDSYGYTF. Here the CDR3 DNA reads TGTGCCAGCAGCTCGGACAGCTATGGCTACACCTTC.

This clone was seen a single time. This chain uses TRBV9 with TRBJ2-7; no firm D call. Germline V gene lookup returns CDR1 SGDLS and CDR2 YYNGEE. The CDR3 runs to 12 residues. The V and J ends lost 0 bases and 6 bases respectively, with 7 bases between them. Here the CDR3 reads CASSVDWGEQYF. The DNA for the CDR3 is TGTGCCAGCAGCGTAGATTGGGGCGAGCAGTACTTC.

The rearrangement links TRBV9 to TRBJ2-2, with a weak D call TRBD1 (5 bases). The CDR3 runs to 16 residues. Deletions cut 0 bases from V and 4 bases from J, with 13 bases between. CDR1 and CDR2 (germline): SGDLS, YYNGEE. The CDR3 DNA follows: TGTGCCAGCAGCGTAGGTCAAGGGGTCAGCACCGGGGAGCTGTTTTTT. It specifies CASSVGQGVSTGELFF.

The rearrangement links TRBV6-4 to TRBJ2-3; weak D call: TRBD2 (6 bases). The ends were cut back, 4 bases at V and 0 bases at J, with 14 bases in the middle. CDR1 and CDR2 (germline): MRHNA, SNTAGT. This CDR3 has 16 amino acids. The CDR3, as DNA: TGTGCCAGCAGTGCCGCCGGGACTCTAAGCACAGATACGCAGTATTTT. Protein sequence: CASSAAGTLSTDTQYF.

This chain links TRBV19 with TRBJ1-2; no clear D. V shed 5 bases and J shed 3 bases, with 7 bases lying between them. This CDR3 region has 12 residues. Germline CDR1 is LNHDA and CDR2 is SQIVND (reference sequence). The CDR3 is CASSAYDYGYTF. The CDR3 DNA reads TGTGCCAGTAGTGCTTATGACTATGGCTACACCTTC.

The chain combines TRBV28 with TRBJ1-4, with TRBD1 matching 8 bases. Germline V CDR1 and CDR2: MDHEN, SYDVKM. The J segment lost 8 bases and the V segment lost 1 base, leaving 6 bases of the junction unmatched. The CDR3 is 15 residues long. The CDR3 loop is CASSLSDRAGEKLFF. The CDR3 coding sequence is TGTGCCAGCAGTTTATCGGACAGGGCGGGGGAAAAACTGTTTTTT. The complete variable domain, with remaining parts taken from reference TRBV28 and TRBJ1-4, reads DVKVTQSSRYLVKRTGEKVFLECVQDMDHENMFWYRQDPGLGLRLIYFSYDVKMKEKGDIPEGYSVSREKKERFSLILESASTNQTSMYLCASSLSDRAGEKLFFGSGTQLSVL.

The CDR3, as DNA: TGTGCCAGCAGCCCAGGACAGGGGGTCTATGGCTACACCTTC. Translating gives CASSPGQGVYGYTF. The chain carries TRBV7-8 and TRBJ1-2; 10 nucleotides agree with TRBD1. The CDR3 is 14 amino acids. V shed 5 bases and J 4 bases; nucleotides not matched to a gene: 4. CDR1 is SGHVS and CDR2 is FQNEAQ in the germline V gene. The complete variable domain, with remaining parts taken from reference TRBV7-8 and TRBJ1-2, reads GAGVSQSPRYKVAKRGQDVALRCDPISGHVSLFWYQQALGQGPEFLTYFQNEAQLDKSGLPSDRFFAERPEGSVSTLKIQRTQQEDSAVYLCASSPGQGVYGYTFGSGTRLTVV.

The J gene is TRBJ2-7, the V gene TRBV6-1; TRBD1 or TRBD2 may be the D gene (5 bases each). Trimming left V 3 bases short and J 6 bases short, with 12 bases between. The CDR3 extends over 13 amino acids. CDR1 is MNHNS, CDR2 SASEGT, per germline. Here the CDR3 reads CASSDPGRGEQYF. The CDR3 DNA reads as TGTGCCAGCAGTGACCCGGGACGGGGCGAGCAGTACTTC.

The CDR3 here is CASRQGELTNTGELFF. DNA for the CDR3: TGTGCCAGTAGGCAGGGGGAACTCACGAACACCGGGGAGCTGTTTTTT. The chain joins TRBV19 to TRBJ2-2; TRBD1 matches 7 bases. CDR1 is LNHDA, CDR2 SQIVND, per germline (reference sequence). The J segment lost 0 bases and the V segment lost 6 bases, leaving 7 bases of the junction unmatched. The CDR3 has 16 residues.

This rearrangement joins TRBV19 to TRBJ2-2; D perhaps matches TRBD1 (6 bases). Looked up from germline, CDR1 is LNHDA and CDR2 is SQIVND (reference sequence). V was shortened by 4 bases and J by 5 bases, with 20 bases between the two germline ends. This CDR3 region has 17 residues. The CDR3 DNA is TGTGCCAGTAGTACCCTTCTTGTAGGGCAGGGGACCGGGGAGCTGTTTTTT. Its translation: CASSTLLVGQGTGELFF.

As for this clone: The junction does not match germline at one end; this may be a read error. This chain connects TRBV7-7 to TRBJ1-1; D gene ambiguous. Germline values: CDR1 SSHAT, CDR2 FNYEAQ (reference sequence). CDR3 length: 13 amino acids. The CDR3 region is CASSFNRNTEAFF. As DNA, the CDR3 is TGTGCTAGCAGCTTTAACAGAAACACTGAAGCTTTCTTT.

The V gene is TRBV9, the J gene TRBJ2-1; 11 nucleotides agree with TRBD2. Per the germline V gene, CDR1 is SGDLS and CDR2 is YYNGEE. The junction had 12 bases not matched to a gene; V was cut back by 3 bases and J by 7 bases. This CDR3 spans 17 amino acids. Here the CDR3 DNA reads TGTGCCAGCAGCGAATTAGCGGGAGGGCCAGGTAGGAATGAGCAGTTCTTC. Translating gives CASSELAGGPGRNEQFF.

J is TRBJ1-4 and V is TRBV2; maybe TRBD1 (6 bases). CDR1 and CDR2 (germline): SNHLY, FYNNEI. This CDR3 has 14 residues. V was shortened by 8 bases and J by 2 bases, with 12 bases between the two germline ends. The CDR3 DNA is TGTGCCAGCGCCCCACAGGGTACTAATGAAAAACTGTTTTTT. This translates into CASAPQGTNEKLFF.

This clone was picked up many times. The rearrangement uses TRBV5-5 and TRBJ2-7, with TRBD1 as a possible D gene (6 bases). The V and J ends lost 5 bases and 0 bases respectively, with 18 bases between them. CDR3 length equals 16 residues. Germline values: CDR1 SGHKS, CDR2 YYEKEE (reference sequence). CDR3 bases: TGTGCCAGCAGGAATAAAACAGGGCTCCTCTCCTACGAGCAGTACTTC. This translates into CASRNKTGLLSYEQYF. The full variable domain, in which reference TRBV5-5 and TRBJ2-7 provide the parts outside the CDR3, is DAGVTQSPTHLIKTRGQQVTLRCSPISGHKSVSWYQQVLGQGPQFIFQYYEKEERGRGNFPDRFSARQFPNYSSELNVNALLLGDSALYLCASRNKTGLLSYEQYFGPGTRLTVT.

The chain joins TRBV4-3 to TRBJ2-3; D is ambiguous. The V and J ends lost 0 bases and 4 bases respectively, with 5 bases between them. Germline V gene lookup returns CDR1 LGHNA and CDR2 YSLEER. The CDR3 has 13 residues. The CDR3 DNA reads TGCGCCAGCAGCCAAGAATCCGCAGATACGCAGTATTTT. It translates to CASSQESADTQYF.

The chain carries TRBV6-1 and TRBJ1-5, with 7 nucleotides matching TRBD1. The trim removed 0 bases at V and 5 bases at J, leaving 1 base unmatched. CDR3 length equals 14 residues. Germline V gives CDR1 MNHNS, CDR2 SASEGT. CDR3 in amino acids: CASSEAGGDQPQHF. Written as DNA, the CDR3 is TGTGCCAGCAGTGAAGCAGGGGGCGATCAGCCCCAGCATTTT.

The chain links TRBV6-1 to TRBJ2-1; D is unresolved. The germline V gene encodes CDR1 MNHNS and CDR2 SASEGT. CDR3 length: 12 residues. V was trimmed by 5 bases and J by 5 bases, leaving 7 bases between them. The CDR3 bases are TGTGCCAGCAGTAGAATTAACAATGAGCAGTTCTTC. It codes for CASSRINNEQFF.

The chain couples TRBV30 to TRBJ1-3; D may be TRBD1 (6 bases). The CDR3 loop spans 15 amino acids. CDR1 and CDR2 (germline): GTSNPN, SVGIG (reference sequence). Trimming removed 0 bases from V and 4 bases from J, with 13 bases in between. In DNA, the CDR3 is TGTGCCTGGAGTGTGGTGACAGGTTTCGGAAACACCATATATTTT. This sequence encodes CAWSVVTGFGNTIYF.

The chain has TRBV7-9 and TRBJ2-2, with TRBD2 matching over 11 bases. Germline assignment: CDR1 SEHNR and CDR2 FQNEAQ (reference sequence). V was pared by 5 bases and J by 7 bases, with 9 bases of the junction left unmatched. CDR3 size: 16 residues. CDR3 sequence reads: CASSRAALAGVGELFF. CDR3 in DNA: TGTGCCAGCAGCCGAGCGGCACTAGCGGGGGTCGGGGAGCTGTTTTTT.

V is TRBV27 and J is TRBJ1-5; no definite D call. CDR1 is MNHEY, CDR2 SMNVEV, per germline (reference sequence). Trimming cost V 6 bases and J 9 bases, with 18 bases left between them. CDR3 length: 14 amino acids. The CDR3 here is CASRARGGFLPQHF. CDR3 in DNA: TGTGCCAGCAGGGCCCGAGGAGGATTTCTGCCCCAGCATTTT.